The 25 T cell receptor beta chains below were found in one sample sequenced in a study of blood T cell repertoires in COVID-19. Measured with immunoSEQ multiplex PCR; TCRdb has only the in-frame clones, and not every one. The sample has about 150,000 clones; 75% to 80% are singletons. The specimen was peripheral blood. All receptors come from a woman older than 75 with acute or convalescent COVID-19.

The rearrangement links TRBV27 to TRBJ1-4, with D maybe TRBD1 (5 bases). CDR3 length equals 13 residues. Trimming removed 4 bases from V and 7 bases from J, with 10 bases in between. Germline loops: CDR1 MNHEY, CDR2 SMNVEV (reference sequence). The CDR3 is CASSWGVGEKLFF. The CDR3 bases are TGTGCCAGCAGTTGGGGGGTTGGTGAAAAACTGTTTTTT.

The rearrangement uses TRBV28 and TRBJ2-2; 7 bases agree with TRBD2. The CDR3 covers 14 residues. The junction had 7 bases not matched to a gene; V was cut back by 11 bases and J by 1 base. Germline CDR1 and CDR2: MDHEN and SYDVKM. The CDR3 loop reads CAHRPGGNTGELFF. The CDR3 coding sequence is TGTGCCCATCGGCCGGGAGGGAACACCGGGGAGCTGTTTTTT.

The J gene is TRBJ1-3, the V gene TRBV7-2; possibly TRBD1 for D (5 bases). CDR3 length equals 13 residues. CDR1 and CDR2 (germline): SGHTA, FQGNSA. The ends were cut back, 6 bases at V and 4 bases at J, with 10 bases in the middle. CDR3 coding DNA: TGTGCCAGCAGTCCCAGGGTGGGAAACACCATATATTTT. Its protein product is CASSPRVGNTIYF.

This clone was found a few times. The V and J genes are TRBV6-5 and TRBJ1-2; D perhaps matches TRBD1 (5 bases). The CDR3 length is 15 residues. V lost 6 bases and J 0 bases, leaving 14 bases between the germline ends. Looked up from germline, CDR1 is MNHEY and CDR2 is SVGAGI. The CDR3 here is CASRPSGWTNYGYTF. In DNA, the CDR3 is TGTGCCAGCAGGCCCTCAGGGTGGACTAACTATGGCTACACCTTC.

The chain joins TRBV5-1 to TRBJ2-5; perhaps TRBD2 as D (6 bases). V was clipped by 4 bases and J by 5 bases, with 15 bases between them. CDR3 length: 14 residues. The germline V gene encodes CDR1 SGHRS and CDR2 YFSETQ. The CDR3 loop is CASSLGGVAETQYF. The CDR3 coding sequence is TGCGCCAGCAGCCTGGGCGGGGTTGCTGAGACCCAGTACTTC. The complete variable domain, with remaining parts taken from reference TRBV5-1 and TRBJ2-5, reads KAGVTQTPRYLIKTRGQQVTLSCSPISGHRSVSWYQQTPGQGLQFLFEYFSETQRNKGNFPGRFSGRQFSNSRSEMNVSTLELGDSALYLCASSLGGVAETQYFGPGTRLLVL.

The chain is built from TRBV5-6 and TRBJ2-1, with D possibly being TRBD2 (6 bases). Between the trimmed V and J ends, which lost 1 base and 6 bases, there was a span of 14 bases. In germline, CDR1 is SGHDT, CDR2 YYEEEE. The CDR3 contains 15 residues. For the CDR3, the DNA is TGTGCCAGCAGCTTGAGAGGGGCGCGGGGCAATGAGCAGTTCTTC. Translating gives CASSLRGARGNEQFF.

Only a few counts were recorded for this clone. The CDR3 DNA reads TGTGCCTGGGGAGAACCGGGACAGGGGTTACGGGAAAAACTGTTTTTT. This translates into CAWGEPGQGLREKLFF. This rearrangement joins TRBV30 to TRBJ1-4, with 10 bases aligning to TRBD1. Germline values: CDR1 GTSNPN, CDR2 SVGIG (reference sequence). CDR3 length: 16 amino acids. The trim removed 5 bases at V and 8 bases at J, leaving 14 bases unmatched.

V usage is TRBV28 and J usage is TRBJ1-6, with TRBD1 matching over 8 bases. Per the germline V gene, CDR1 is MDHEN and CDR2 is SYDVKM. The CDR3 loop spans 15 amino acids. The V gene end was trimmed by 1 base and the J gene end by 8 bases; junction bases not matched to a gene: 4. The CDR3 DNA follows: TGTGCCAGCAGTTTATTTTTGACAGGGGATTCACCCCTCCACTTT. This encodes CASSLFLTGDSPLHF.

The rearrangement uses TRBV6-6 and TRBJ1-5; 7 positions match TRBD1. The CDR3 totals 14 residues. Germline V gene lookup returns CDR1 MNHNY and CDR2 SVGAGI (reference sequence). Trimming removed 7 bases from V and 6 bases from J; junction bases left unmatched: 9. The CDR3: CASTTQGFGQPQHF. As DNA, the CDR3 is TGTGCCAGCACCACACAGGGGTTTGGTCAGCCCCAGCATTTT.

The V and J genes are TRBV7-3 and TRBJ1-1; TRBD1 aligns across 10 bases. The CDR3 consists of 16 residues. V trimming: 5 bases; J trimming: 2 bases; junction bases outside the gene matches: 8. Germline V CDR1 and CDR2: SGHTA, FQGTGA. The CDR3 sequence is CASSRGDRGLNTEAFF. The DNA of the CDR3 is TGTGCCAGCAGCCGAGGGGACAGGGGACTTAACACTGAAGCTTTCTTT. Drawing the rest from reference TRBV7-3 and TRBJ1-1, the complete variable domain is GAGVSQTPSNKVTEKGKYVELRCDPISGHTALYWYRQSLGQGPEFLIYFQGTGAADDSGLPNDRFFAVRPEGSVSTLKIQRTERGDSAVYLCASSRGDRGLNTEAFFGQGTRLTVV.

This CDR3 is CASSQNSRTDTQYF. For the CDR3, the DNA is TGTGCCAGCAGCCAGAACAGCCGCACAGATACGCAGTATTTT. The chain combines TRBV2 with TRBJ2-3; D not certain. V was clipped by 6 bases and J by 1 base, with 11 bases between them. The CDR3 is made up of 14 amino acids. Germline V CDR1 and CDR2: SNHLY, FYNNEI.

The genes are TRBV19 and TRBJ2-1; TRBD1 aligns across 7 bases. V gave up 4 bases and J gave up 7 bases; unmatched junction bases: 10. The CDR3 length is 15 residues. Germline CDR1 LNHDA, CDR2 SQIVND (reference sequence). CDR3 coding DNA: TGTGCCAGTAGTAGACAGGGAGAGACTGGAAATGAGCAGTTCTTC. Translating gives CASSRQGETGNEQFF.

The CDR3 DNA reads TGTGCCTTTTCTACGGGGGGCGCAAATACGCAGTATTTT. Protein product: CAFSTGGANTQYF. The chain recombines TRBV30 with TRBJ2-3; possible D gene TRBD2, 7 bases. CDR1 GTSNPN and CDR2 SVGIG come from the germline V gene (reference sequence). Trimming stripped 7 bases from V and 7 bases from J, with 18 bases between. CDR3 length equals 13 residues.

The rearrangement uses TRBV7-2 and TRBJ2-3; TRBD2 matches at 11 bases. With V trimmed by 0 bases and J by 3 bases, 11 bases remained unmatched. Germline V gene sequence: CDR1 SGHTA, CDR2 FQGNSA. The CDR3 runs 19 residues. CDR3 nucleotides: TGTGCCAGCAGCTTAGCTGGGATAGCGGGGGGGCGTAGGACAGATACGCAGTATTTT. Its protein product is CASSLAGIAGGRRTDTQYF.

V gene TRBV5-5 combines with J gene TRBJ2-3, with D maybe TRBD2 (6 bases). CDR3 length: 16 residues. The ends were cut back, 4 bases at V and 0 bases at J, with 15 bases in the middle. Looked up from germline, CDR1 is SGHKS and CDR2 is YYEKEE (reference sequence). In DNA, the CDR3 is TGTGCCAGCAGCGTAAGGGACGGGGGTAGCACAGATACGCAGTATTTT. This encodes CASSVRDGGSTDTQYF.

This clone was found a few times. The chain carries TRBV2 and TRBJ1-2, with TRBD1 as a possible D gene (5 bases). The V and J ends lost 6 bases and 1 base respectively, with 6 bases between them. Germline loops: CDR1 SNHLY, CDR2 FYNNEI. The CDR3 runs 12 residues. This CDR3 reads CASSRDNYGYTF. CDR3 in DNA: TGTGCCAGCAGCAGGGATAACTATGGCTACACCTTC.

The rearrangement uses TRBV5-6 and TRBJ2-7; D remains ambiguous. Germline CDR1 is SGHDT and CDR2 is YYEEEE. Trimming took off 2 bases at V and 1 base at J, with 7 bases between the two ends. This CDR3 has 13 amino acids. This CDR3 is CASSFVQSYEQYF. DNA for the CDR3: TGTGCCAGCAGCTTCGTACAGTCCTACGAGCAGTACTTC.

The genes are TRBV7-2 and TRBJ1-4; possibly TRBD1 for D (5 bases). The germline V and J ends were trimmed by 1 base and 3 bases, with 12 bases remaining between them. Germline CDR1 reads SGHTA; CDR2 reads FQGNSA. This CDR3 has 16 amino acids. The CDR3 sequence: CASSLGRRGANEKLFF. For the CDR3, the DNA is TGTGCCAGCAGCTTAGGGCGGCGGGGGGCTAATGAAAAACTGTTTTTT.

This clone has only a few counts. The CDR3 region has the DNA TGTGCCAGCAGTGACCGGAACACTGAAGCTTTCTTT. Its translation is CASSDRNTEAFF. This chain joins TRBV2 and TRBJ1-1; D remains ambiguous. The CDR3 covers 12 residues. The V gene lost 3 bases and the J gene lost 1 base, with 3 bases spanning the gap. CDR1 and CDR2 from the germline V gene are SNHLY and FYNNEI.

The gene calls are TRBV18 and TRBJ2-7; maybe TRBD1 (6 bases). This CDR3 is built from 14 residues. Per the germline V gene, CDR1 is KGHSH and CDR2 is LQKENI. V was pared by 2 bases and J by 5 bases, with 13 bases between. CDR3 residues: CASSPSSGGDEQYF. For the CDR3, the DNA is TGTGCCAGCTCACCAAGTTCTGGGGGCGACGAGCAGTACTTC.

The chain combines TRBV12-5 with TRBJ1-1; TRBD1 matches 8 bases. V lost 6 bases, J lost 5 bases, and 17 bases stayed unmatched. Germline CDR1 is LGHNT and CDR2 is FRNRAP. The CDR3 length is 17 residues. The DNA for the CDR3 is TGTGCTAGTGGCCCCCGGGCAGGGGGCGCGATGCTGACTGAAGCTTTCTTT. As protein: CASGPRAGGAMLTEAFF.

The rearrangement joins TRBV6-5 to TRBJ2-2, with 10 bases matching TRBD1. The germline V gene has CDR1 MNHEY and CDR2 SVGAGI. CDR3 length equals 15 residues. Trimming removed 7 bases from V and 5 bases from J; junction bases left unmatched: 7. CDR3 residues: CASNRDRGLTGELFF. CDR3 DNA: TGTGCCAGCAACCGGGACAGGGGTCTAACCGGGGAGCTGTTTTTT.

The chain couples TRBV7-8 to TRBJ2-1, with unresolved D. From germline, CDR1 is SGHVS and CDR2 FQNEAQ. There are 15 residues in the CDR3. V lost 0 bases to trimming and J lost 3 bases, with 9 bases between them. DNA for the CDR3: TGTGCCAGCAGCTTAGCGGGCGATCACTACAATGAGCAGTTCTTC. It encodes CASSLAGDHYNEQFF. Full variable domain (missing parts from reference TRBV7-8 and TRBJ2-1): GAGVSQSPRYKVAKRGQDVALRCDPISGHVSLFWYQQALGQGPEFLTYFQNEAQLDKSGLPSDRFFAERPEGSVSTLKIQRTQQEDSAVYLCASSLAGDHYNEQFFGPGTRLTVL.

This chain uses TRBV6-5 with TRBJ2-7; TRBD1 matches at 9 bases. V shed 8 bases and J 7 bases; nucleotides not matched to a gene: 6. CDR1 and CDR2 (germline): MNHEY, SVGAGI. This CDR3 has 12 residues. The CDR3 reads CASSDRGREQYF. As DNA, the CDR3 is TGTGCCAGCTCGGACAGGGGTCGGGAGCAGTACTTC.

This clone was seen a handful of times. The J gene is TRBJ1-6, the V gene TRBV9; TRBD1 matches 7 bases. The CDR3 consists of 14 residues. CDR1 SGDLS and CDR2 YYNGEE come from the germline V gene. With V trimmed by 4 bases and J by 7 bases, 5 bases remained unmatched. CDR3 sequence reads: CASSPRDRNSPLHF. For the CDR3, the DNA is TGTGCCAGCAGCCCCCGGGACAGAAATTCACCCCTCCACTTT.